Sequencing of this T cell receptor (beta chain) was carried out in a study of T-cell reconstitution after alpha-beta-depleted transplantation in children listed by TCRdb under 2016. Regarding the study in general: Using TCR repertoire profiling, the study followed T-cell immune reconstitution in a quantitative way in children after TCRalphabeta/CD19-depleted allogeneic hematopoietic cell transplantation. Study-level results and caveats: The frequencies of hyperexpanded clones fell over the following months, and after one year, T-cell counts and TCRbeta diversity were mostly attributed to newly produced T cells. The high TCRbeta diversity at day 60 in some patients was ascribed to recipient T cells and intrathymic progenitors that had survived conditioning. The apparently early alphabetaT-cell count recovery about two months after transplant was reportedly dependent on only several hundred rapidly expanded clones derived from non-depleted graft cells.

In this sample, this clonotype turned up many times. There is no known antigen for this receptor. Its ends do not fully match the called genes, so a read error is possible. Libraries came from PCR. The sequencing machine was an Illumina HiSeq 2500. To normalize quantification of the TCRbeta repertoire, the TCR libraries were built with molecular barcoding that relied on unique molecular identifiers. Starting from the raw public reads, TCRdb applied fastp trimming at Q25, assembled clones with MiXCR and retained in-frame beta chains. CDR3 protein sequences are deduplicated, and each keeps its most common genes and DNA. The sample table shows 210,000 or so distinct CDR3 sequences, and about a tenth are seen once. The leading ten clones occupy about 28% of the sample. Sample treatment or condition, as interpreted from the label and publication: allogeneic hematopoietic cell transplantation with graft depleted of TCRalphabeta T cells and CD19 B cells. Transplant recipients were children who received TCRalphabeta/CD19-depleted allogeneic hematopoietic cell grafts.

The CDR3 measures 15 amino acids from cysteine to phenylalanine. Only CDR3 DNA is held: 45 bases, read in frame from base 1. The germline V gene gives CDR1 as SGHRS and CDR2 as YFSETQ. The V and J genes are TRBV5-1 and TRBJ2-1, and TRBD2 aligns with 9 junction nucleotides. The sample here was PBMCs, taken before TCRalphabeta/CD19-depleted stem cell transplant. This receptor was taken from a child under two years old with acute myeloid leukemia, due to receive a stem cell transplant. The CDR3 protein: CASSLLAGSYNEQFF. The nucleotide sequence is TGTGCCAGCAGCTTACTAGCGGGCTCCTACAATGAGCAGTTCTTC.